This T cell receptor (beta chain) derives from a study of tumour-infiltrating T cells in Burkitt lymphoma (dated by TCRdb to the early 2020s). The study in broad terms: All epidemiological subtypes of Burkitt lymphoma were represented among the 82 patients who made up the cohort. Clinical outcome was correlated with TCR repertoire data, and overall and progression-free survival were found to be predicted by productive clonality independently of established prognosticators, including age at diagnosis. The paper as a whole reports these results and caveats: Several public clonotypes were found to be shared across numerous Burkitt lymphoma patients, which suggests a shared tumour neoantigen selection that is absent from diffuse large B-cell lymphoma.

The method behind the library was the immunoSEQ multiplex PCR assay. This immuneACCESS table, as held by TCRdb, lists in-frame sequences with V and J called but not all clones. Of the missing ones, under half trace to an unresolved V gene in checked studies; the others have no known cause. The sample records about 50,000 clones, less than 35% of which are singletons. Of the sample, 2.9% falls within the top ten clones. Per the germline V gene (reference sequence), GTSNPN is the CDR1 and SVGIG is the CDR2. The CDR3, cysteine through phenylalanine, is 15 amino acids long. The DNA shown is the 45-base CDR3, in frame from base 1. For this chain, trimming is 0 bases at the V end and 6 bases at the J end, and the number of junction bases without a gene match is 9. As concerns this clone: The target of this receptor is not known. No much larger clone exists at a distance of one base, and base qualities are not known.

This TCR derives from a human donor with Burkitt lymphoma. Recombination linked TRBV30 to TRBJ2-3, with 7 junctional bases fitting TRBD2. Sample: tumor tissue. The DNA reads as follows: TGTGCCTGGAGTGTATCCCAGCGGGGCTGGGATACGCAGTATTTT. It translates to CAWSVSQRGWDTQYF.